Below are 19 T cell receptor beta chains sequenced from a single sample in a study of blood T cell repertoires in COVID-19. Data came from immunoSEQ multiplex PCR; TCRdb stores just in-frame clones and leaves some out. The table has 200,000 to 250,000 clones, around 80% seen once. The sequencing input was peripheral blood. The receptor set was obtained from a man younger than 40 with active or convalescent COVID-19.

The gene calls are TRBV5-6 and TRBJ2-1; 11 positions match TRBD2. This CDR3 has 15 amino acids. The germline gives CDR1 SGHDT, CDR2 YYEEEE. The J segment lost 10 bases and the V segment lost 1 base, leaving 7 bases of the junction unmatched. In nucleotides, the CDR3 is TGTGCCAGCAGCTTGTGGAGACTAGCGGGACGCGAGCAGTTCTTC. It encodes CASSLWRLAGREQFF. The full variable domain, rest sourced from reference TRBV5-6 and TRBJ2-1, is DAGVTQSPTHLIKTRGQQVTLRCSPKSGHDTVSWYQQALGQGPQFIFQYYEEEERQRGNFPDRFSGHQFPNYSSELNVNALLLGDSALYLCASSLWRLAGREQFFGPGTRLTVL.

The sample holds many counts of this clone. The CDR3 loop reads CAISGGRDYNEQFF. The CDR3 nucleotides read TGTGCCATCAGCGGGGGGCGGGACTACAATGAGCAGTTCTTC. This chain uses TRBV10-3 with TRBJ2-1; D may be TRBD2 (7 bases). CDR3 length: 14 amino acids. Germline-derived CDR1 and CDR2 are ENHRY and SYGVKD. Trimming cost V 6 bases and J 3 bases, with 12 bases left between them.

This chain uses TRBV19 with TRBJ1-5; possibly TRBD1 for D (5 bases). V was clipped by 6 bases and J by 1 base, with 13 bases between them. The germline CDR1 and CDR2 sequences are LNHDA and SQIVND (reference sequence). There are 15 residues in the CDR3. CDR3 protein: CASRGGGLSNQPQHF. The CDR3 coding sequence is TGTGCCAGTAGGGGGGGAGGTCTAAGCAATCAGCCCCAGCATTTT.

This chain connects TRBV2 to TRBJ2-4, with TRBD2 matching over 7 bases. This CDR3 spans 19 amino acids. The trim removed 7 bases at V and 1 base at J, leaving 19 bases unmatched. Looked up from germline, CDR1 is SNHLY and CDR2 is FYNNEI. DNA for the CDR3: TGTGCCAGCAACCCTGGACTAGTCCCGCTCTTAGGGGCCAAAAACATTCAGTACTTC. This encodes CASNPGLVPLLGAKNIQYF.

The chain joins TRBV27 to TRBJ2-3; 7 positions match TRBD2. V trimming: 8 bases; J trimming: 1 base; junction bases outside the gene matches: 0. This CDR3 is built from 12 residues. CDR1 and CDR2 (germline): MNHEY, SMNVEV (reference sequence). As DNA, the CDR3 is TGTGCCAGCGGGGGGGGCACAGATACGCAGTATTTT. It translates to CASGGGTDTQYF.

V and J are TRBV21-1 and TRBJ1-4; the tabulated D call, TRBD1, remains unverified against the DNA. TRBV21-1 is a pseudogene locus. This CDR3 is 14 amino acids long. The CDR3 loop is CASPLTGAGEKLFF. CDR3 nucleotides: TGTGCCAGTCCCCTGACAGGGGCAGGAGAAAAACTGTTTTTT.

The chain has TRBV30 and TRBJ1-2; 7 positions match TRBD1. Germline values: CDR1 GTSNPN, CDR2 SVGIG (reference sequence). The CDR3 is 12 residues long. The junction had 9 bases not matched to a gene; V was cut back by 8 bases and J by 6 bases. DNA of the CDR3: TGTGCCCAACCTCAGGGACAGAATGGCTACACCTTC. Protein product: CAQPQGQNGYTF.

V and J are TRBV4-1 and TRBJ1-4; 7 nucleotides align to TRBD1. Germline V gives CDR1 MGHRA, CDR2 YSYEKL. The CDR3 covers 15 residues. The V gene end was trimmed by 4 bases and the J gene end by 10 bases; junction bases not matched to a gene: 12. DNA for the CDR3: TGCGCCAGCAGCCCCGAGGGGGCGCAGACTCTAAAACTGTTTTTT. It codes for CASSPEGAQTLKLFF.

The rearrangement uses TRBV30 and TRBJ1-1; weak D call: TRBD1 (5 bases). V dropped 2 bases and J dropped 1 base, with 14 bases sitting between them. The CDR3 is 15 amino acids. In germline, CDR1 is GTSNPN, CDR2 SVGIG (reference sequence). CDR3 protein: CAWSPLPTANTEAFF. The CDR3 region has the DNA TGTGCCTGGAGTCCCCTTCCGACAGCGAACACTGAAGCTTTCTTT.

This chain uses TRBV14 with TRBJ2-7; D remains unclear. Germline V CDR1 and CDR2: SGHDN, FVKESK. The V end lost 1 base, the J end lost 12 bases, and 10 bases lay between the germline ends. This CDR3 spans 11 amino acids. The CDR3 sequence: CASSQADPPYF. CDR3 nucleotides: TGTGCCAGCAGCCAAGCAGATCCCCCGTACTTC.

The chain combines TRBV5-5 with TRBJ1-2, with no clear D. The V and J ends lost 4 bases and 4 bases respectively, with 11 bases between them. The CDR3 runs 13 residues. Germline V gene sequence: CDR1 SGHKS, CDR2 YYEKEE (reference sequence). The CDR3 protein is CASSGGAGYGYTF. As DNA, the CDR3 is TGTGCCAGCAGCGGAGGAGCCGGCTATGGCTACACCTTC. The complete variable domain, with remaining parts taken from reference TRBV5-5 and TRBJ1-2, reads DAGVTQSPTHLIKTRGQQVTLRCSPISGHKSVSWYQQVLGQGPQFIFQYYEKEERGRGNFPDRFSARQFPNYSSELNVNALLLGDSALYLCASSGGAGYGYTFGSGTRLTVV.

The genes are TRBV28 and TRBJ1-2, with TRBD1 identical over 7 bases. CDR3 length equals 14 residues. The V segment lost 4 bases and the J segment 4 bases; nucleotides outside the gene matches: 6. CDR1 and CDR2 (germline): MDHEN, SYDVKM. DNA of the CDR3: TGTGCCAGCAGTTCGACAGGGTTCACCTATGGCTACACCTTC. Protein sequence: CASSSTGFTYGYTF.

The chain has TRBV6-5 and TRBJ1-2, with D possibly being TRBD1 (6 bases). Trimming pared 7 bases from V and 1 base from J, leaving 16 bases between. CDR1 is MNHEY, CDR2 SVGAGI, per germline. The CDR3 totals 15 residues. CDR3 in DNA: TGTGCCAGCACCCCCAGGGGACATCTTAACTATGGCTACACCTTC. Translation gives CASTPRGHLNYGYTF.

CDR3 sequence (DNA): TGCGCCAGCAGCTTGGCCTCGGGAGTCGGTGAGCAGTTCTTC. This sequence encodes CASSLASGVGEQFF. The J gene is TRBJ2-1, the V gene TRBV5-1, with D possibly matching TRBD2 (6 bases). The length of the CDR3 is 14 residues. V dropped 0 bases and J dropped 9 bases, with 13 bases sitting between them. Germline V CDR1 and CDR2: SGHRS, YFSETQ.

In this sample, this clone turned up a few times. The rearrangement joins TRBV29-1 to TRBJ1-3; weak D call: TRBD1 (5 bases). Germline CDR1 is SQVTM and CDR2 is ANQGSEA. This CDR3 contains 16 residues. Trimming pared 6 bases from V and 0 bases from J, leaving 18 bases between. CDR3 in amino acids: CSVVKGSTVSGNTIYF. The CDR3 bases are TGCAGCGTAGTGAAAGGGTCGACAGTCTCTGGAAACACCATATATTTT. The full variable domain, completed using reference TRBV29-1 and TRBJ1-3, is SAVISQKPSRDICQRGTSLTIQCQVDSQVTMMFWYRQQPGQSLTLIATANQGSEATYESGFVIDKFPISRPNLTFSTLTVSNMSPEDSSIYLCSVVKGSTVSGNTIYFGEGSWLTVV.

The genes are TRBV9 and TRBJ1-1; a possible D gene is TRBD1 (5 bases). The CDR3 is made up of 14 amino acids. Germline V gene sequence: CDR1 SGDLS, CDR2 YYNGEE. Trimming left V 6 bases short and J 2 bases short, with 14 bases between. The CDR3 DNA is TGTGCCAGCAACCAGGAGGGGTTAAACACTGAAGCTTTCTTT. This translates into CASNQEGLNTEAFF.

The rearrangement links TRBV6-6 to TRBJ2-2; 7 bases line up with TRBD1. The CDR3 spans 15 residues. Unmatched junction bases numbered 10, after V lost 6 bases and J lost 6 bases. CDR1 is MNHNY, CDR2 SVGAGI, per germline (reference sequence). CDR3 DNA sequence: TGTGCCAGCAGACAGACAGGGAATGATGCCGGGGAGCTGTTTTTT. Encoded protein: CASRQTGNDAGELFF.

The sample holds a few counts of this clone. The CDR3 coding sequence is TGCGCCAGCAGCTTGGGACTAGCGGGACACCAAGAGACCCAGTACTTC. As protein: CASSLGLAGHQETQYF. J is TRBJ2-5 and V is TRBV5-1, with TRBD2 identical over 11 bases. Germline CDR1 is SGHRS and CDR2 is YFSETQ. CDR3 length: 16 residues. V trimming: 0 bases; J trimming: 0 bases; junction bases outside the gene matches: 1.

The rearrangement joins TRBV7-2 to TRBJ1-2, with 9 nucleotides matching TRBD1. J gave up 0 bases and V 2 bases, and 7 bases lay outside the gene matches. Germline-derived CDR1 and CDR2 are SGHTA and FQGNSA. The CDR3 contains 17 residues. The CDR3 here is CASSLTDRGTPNYGYTF. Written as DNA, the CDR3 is TGTGCCAGCAGCTTAACGGACAGGGGTACACCTAACTATGGCTACACCTTC. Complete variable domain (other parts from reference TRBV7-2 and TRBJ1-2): GAGVSQSPSNKVTEKGKDVELRCDPISGHTALYWYRQSLGQGLEFLIYFQGNSAPDKSGLPSDRFSAERTGGSVSTLTIQRTQQEDSAVYLCASSLTDRGTPNYGYTFGSGTRLTVV.